The 21 T cell receptor beta chains reported below all come from one sample, sequenced in a study of response to subunit inactivated influenza vaccine. TCRdb reanalysed the RT-PCR reads using MiXCR and keeps one entry per CDR3 protein. The table lists some 520,000 distinct CDR3 sequences, approximately 15% of them singletons. The input for sequencing was CD4+ T cells sorted from PBMCs, taken 23 months after vaccination. The source is a man between 50 and 75 years old who received an inactivated influenza vaccine.

The table lists this clonotype with many counts. This sequence joins TRBV7-2 and TRBJ1-5; no reliable D call. The CDR3 length is 15 residues. V lost 1 base, J lost 4 bases, and 11 bases lay in between. CDR1 is SGHTA, CDR2 FQGNSA, per germline. The CDR3 region is CASSLVAGGNQPQHF. CDR3 DNA sequence: TGTGCCAGCAGCTTAGTGGCGGGAGGAAATCAGCCCCAGCATTTT.

The sample holds one count of this clonotype. This may be a read error, as it is one base from a much larger clone. CDR3 residues: CSVAQTGDSNRPQHF. The CDR3 coding sequence is TGCAGCGTTGCGCAGACAGGGGATAGCAATCGGCCCCAGCATTTT. The rearrangement uses TRBV29-1 and TRBJ1-5; 8 bases line up with TRBD1. The germline gives CDR1 SQVTM, CDR2 ANQGSEA. The CDR3 loop spans 15 amino acids.

As concerns this clonotype: No conserved phenylalanine or tryptophan is present at the end of the CDR3, so a read error is the likely explanation. DNA of the CDR3: TGTGCCAGCAGCCCCCGTTCGGGGGTGGTCTCAGATACGCAGTATCTT. It translates to CASSPRSGVVSDTQYL. This chain links TRBV11-2 with TRBJ2-3, with a tentative D call TRBD2 (6 bases). The germline V and J ends were trimmed by 5 bases and 4 bases, with 19 bases remaining between them. Germline lookup yields CDR1 SGHAT and CDR2 FQNNGV. The length of the CDR3 is 16 residues.

The chain uses TRBV7-8 and TRBJ2-3; TRBD1 or TRBD2 may be the D gene (6 bases each). Deletions cut 3 bases from V and 2 bases from J, with 12 bases between. Germline loops: CDR1 SGHVS, CDR2 FQNEAQ. The CDR3 runs 15 residues. CDR3 DNA sequence: TGTGCCAGCAGCTTGCCGGGGGCGAACACAGATACGCAGTATTTT. It encodes CASSLPGANTDTQYF.

The chain is built from TRBV29-1 and TRBJ2-1; D assignment may be TRBD1 or TRBD2 (5 bases each). There are 13 residues in the CDR3. Trimming cost V 3 bases and J 7 bases, with 13 bases left between them. The V gene's germline CDR1 is SQVTM and CDR2 ANQGSEA. Here the CDR3 reads CSVDSGTGNEQFF. CDR3 coding DNA: TGCAGCGTTGATTCAGGGACCGGTAATGAGCAGTTCTTC.

In its sample, this clonotype was seen many times. The chain couples TRBV12-3 or TRBV12-4 to TRBJ2-7; 7 nucleotides match TRBD1. The CDR3 sequence is 13 residues long. The junction had 1 base not matched to a gene; V was cut back by 3 bases and J by 2 bases. CDR3 loop: CASSFQGAYEQYF. CDR3 bases: TGTGCCAGCAGTTTTCAGGGGGCCTACGAGCAGTACTTC.

The table lists this clonotype with many counts. The chain joins TRBV4-3 to TRBJ2-2, with 8 bases lining up with TRBD1. Germline-derived CDR1 and CDR2 are LGHNA and YSLEER. The CDR3 is made up of 15 amino acids. The V segment lost 1 base and the J segment 2 bases; nucleotides outside the gene matches: 0. The CDR3 region is CASSQAGGNTGELFF. The CDR3 coding sequence is TGCGCCAGCAGCCAAGCAGGGGGCAACACCGGGGAGCTGTTTTTT.

Here the CDR3 reads CASTSTEVSEAFF. The CDR3 DNA is TGTGCCAGCACCTCCACGGAGGTGTCTGAAGCTTTCTTT. V is TRBV2 and J is TRBJ1-1; D unresolved. The germline CDR1 and CDR2 sequences are SNHLY and FYNNEI. Trimming pared 7 bases from V and 6 bases from J, leaving 15 bases between. This CDR3 is built from 13 residues. Complete variable domain (other parts from reference TRBV2 and TRBJ1-1): EPEVTQTPSHQVTQMGQEVILRCVPISNHLYFYWYRQILGQKVEFLVSFYNNEISEKSEIFDDQFSVERPDGSNFTLKIRSTKLEDSAMYFCASTSTEVSEAFFGQGTRLTVV.

The rearrangement uses TRBV12-3 or TRBV12-4 and TRBJ2-2; unclear D gene. The CDR3 is 12 amino acids. V was clipped by 3 bases and J by 6 bases, with 5 bases between them. The CDR3 coding sequence is TGTGCCAGCAGTTTTATCCCCGGGGAGCTGTTTTTT. This translates into CASSFIPGELFF.

The chain couples TRBV6-1 to TRBJ2-7; the D is unclear. Germline-derived CDR1 and CDR2 are MNHNS and SASEGT. The CDR3 contains 12 residues. V was clipped by 6 bases and J by 2 bases, with 8 bases between them. The CDR3 loop is CASRESPYEQYF. In DNA form, the CDR3 reads TGTGCCAGCAGGGAGAGTCCCTACGAGCAGTACTTC.

This clonotype was detected only a few times. This chain joins TRBV24-1 and TRBJ2-1; 8 bases map to TRBD2. V lost 4 bases, J lost 4 bases, and 8 bases stayed unmatched. Per germline, CDR1 KGHDR and CDR2 SFDVKD. CDR3 length: 16 residues. In DNA form, the CDR3 reads TGTGCCACCAGTGACCCCGGGACTAGAGGTTACAATGAGCAGTTCTTC. It specifies CATSDPGTRGYNEQFF.

This clonotype has just a few counts. The chain couples TRBV9 to TRBJ1-5; D gene unclear. The CDR3 extends over 16 amino acids. Looked up from germline, CDR1 is SGDLS and CDR2 is YYNGEE. Trimming removed 3 bases at V and 0 bases at J, with 13 bases between. CDR3 in amino acids: CASSASDLYSNQPQHF. The CDR3 DNA follows: TGTGCCAGCAGCGCCTCGGACCTCTATAGCAATCAGCCCCAGCATTTT. The full variable domain, completed using reference TRBV9 and TRBJ1-5, is DSGVTQTPKHLITATGQRVTLRCSPRSGDLSVYWYQQSLDQGLQFLIQYYNGEERAKGNILERFSAQQFPDLHSELNLSSLELGDSALYFCASSASDLYSNQPQHFGDGTRLSIL.

This clonotype was counted ten times or more. The chain combines TRBV20-1 with TRBJ2-3, with 8 bases aligning to TRBD2. Germline values: CDR1 DFQATT, CDR2 SNEGSKA (reference sequence). V shed 3 bases, J shed 6 bases, and the junction held 8 bases outside the gene matches. CDR3 length: 14 residues. This CDR3 is CSARAGGPRDTQYF. The CDR3 DNA follows: TGCAGTGCTAGGGCGGGAGGCCCACGGGATACGCAGTATTTT.

This clonotype was picked up many times. This rearrangement joins TRBV5-1 to TRBJ2-1, with D tentatively TRBD1 (6 bases). This CDR3 contains 15 residues. CDR1 SGHRS and CDR2 YFSETQ come from the germline V gene. Between the trimmed V and J ends, which lost 4 bases and 5 bases, there was a span of 16 bases. CDR3 coding DNA: TGCGCCAGCAGCCTTCAGGGGATCATCAACAATGAGCAGTTCTTC. This gives the protein CASSLQGIINNEQFF.

This clonotype was observed many times. This chain links TRBV20-1 with TRBJ2-1; unclear D gene. Germline loops: CDR1 DFQATT, CDR2 SNEGSKA (reference sequence). The length of the CDR3 is 15 residues. V was shortened by 2 bases and J by 3 bases, with 14 bases between the two germline ends. The CDR3 DNA reads TGCAGTGCTAGATCGCGCTCGGACCGCTACAATGAGCAGTTCTTC. Translated, it gives CSARSRSDRYNEQFF.

This clonotype was seen a few times. V gene TRBV21-1 combines with J gene TRBJ2-5; the table's D gene call, TRBD2, was not cross checked with the DNA. TRBV21-1 is reported as a pseudogene. This CDR3 has 13 amino acids. CDR3 coding DNA: TGTGCCAGCACCCCCGGACTACAAGAGACCCAGTACTTC. This sequence encodes CASTPGLQETQYF.

This clonotype occurred a few times. The CDR3 is CASKQGAAEQYF. The CDR3 DNA reads as TGTGCCAGCAAACAGGGGGCGGCCGAGCAGTACTTC. The chain recombines TRBV2 with TRBJ2-7; 9 bases fit TRBD1. CDR3 length equals 12 residues. The trim removed 7 bases at V and 6 bases at J, leaving 4 bases unmatched. Per the germline V gene, CDR1 is SNHLY and CDR2 is FYNNEI. The full variable domain, in which reference TRBV2 and TRBJ2-7 provide the parts outside the CDR3, is EPEVTQTPSHQVTQMGQEVILRCVPISNHLYFYWYRQILGQKVEFLVSFYNNEISEKSEIFDDQFSVERPDGSNFTLKIRSTKLEDSAMYFCASKQGAAEQYFGPGTRLTVT.

This clonotype was observed a few times. The gene calls are TRBV12-5 and TRBJ2-1, with 7 positions matching TRBD1. This CDR3 has 17 residues. With 4 bases clipped from V and 1 base from J, the junction kept 10 bases outside the gene matches. Per the germline V gene, CDR1 is LGHNT and CDR2 is FRNRAP. The CDR3 spells CASGYTGQSFSYNEQFF. CDR3 DNA sequence: TGTGCTAGTGGTTATACGGGACAGAGCTTTTCCTACAATGAGCAGTTCTTC.

This clonotype has a handful of counts. The chain carries TRBV4-1 and TRBJ2-3, with D maybe TRBD2 (6 bases). The CDR3 runs 15 residues. Trimming pared 3 bases from V and 5 bases from J, leaving 15 bases between. Germline CDR1 is MGHRA and CDR2 is YSYEKL. This chain's CDR3 is CASSQNLGGQDTQYF. CDR3 DNA: TGCGCCAGCAGCCAGAATCTCGGAGGGCAAGATACGCAGTATTTT.

This clonotype was recorded a few times. V usage is TRBV12-3 or TRBV12-4 and J usage is TRBJ1-2, with 8 bases lining up with TRBD1. Trimming cost V 2 bases and J 5 bases; bases outside gene matches: 13. The CDR3 is 17 residues long. The CDR3 loop is CASSLQGTGGISYGYTF. In DNA form, the CDR3 reads TGTGCCAGCAGTTTACAAGGGACAGGAGGGATAAGTTATGGCTACACCTTC.

The chain employs TRBV7-3 and TRBJ2-3, with D tentatively TRBD1 (5 bases). V dropped 7 bases and J dropped 5 bases, with 13 bases sitting between them. CDR3 length equals 13 residues. Germline V gene lookup returns CDR1 SGHTA and CDR2 FQGTGA. The CDR3: CASNMGQGDTQYF. The CDR3 nucleotides are TGTGCCAGCAATATGGGGCAAGGAGATACGCAGTATTTT.